The clone carrying this TCR beta chain was found once. What it binds is not known. The sample comes from a study of cytomegalovirus exposure and HLA in healthy donors. Looking at the study overall: Genotyping of roughly 400 donors showed that over 65% belonged to the Caucasian-associated ancestry cluster.

The PCR had 60 Vbeta and 13 Jbeta primers. Only in-frame clones appear in the TCRdb table, and some are missing; sequencing was by immunoSEQ multiplex PCR. The sample yields around 75,000 clones, approximately 80% seen once. Deletions cut 2 bases from V and 1 base from J, with 11 bases between. The CDR3 has 15 amino acids. The V gene's germline CDR1 is SGHVS and CDR2 FNYEAQ. Regarding the study as a whole: A later analysis revealed that TCR association rates differed between HLA loci, peaking at DRB1 and bottoming out at HLA-C.

The specimen was PBMCs. The TCR originated in a man aged 40-50 years in good health and CMV-seronegative. J is TRBJ1-1 and V is TRBV7-6, with D perhaps TRBD1 (5 bases). The CDR3 DNA reads as TGTGCCAGCAGCTTATTTCAGGGCGGGAACACTGAAGCTTTCTTT. Translation: CASSLFQGGNTEAFF.